The 23 T cell receptor beta chains below come from one sample, sequenced in a study of cytomegalovirus exposure and HLA in healthy donors. The PCR made use of 60 Vbeta and 13 Jbeta primers. TCRdb's table, derived via immunoSEQ multiplex PCR, lists solely in-frame clones and lacks some. The sample holds about 160,000 clones, roughly 84% seen once. Specimen: PBMCs. These receptors were obtained from a man in his fifties in good health and CMV-seropositive.

The V gene is TRBV19, the J gene TRBJ2-7; D remains ambiguous. Germline V gives CDR1 LNHDA, CDR2 SQIVND (reference sequence). V was cut by 5 bases and J by 3 bases, with 11 bases left in between. CDR3 length equals 13 residues. CDR3 sequence: CASSSDWVYEQYF. In nucleotides, the CDR3 is TGTGCCAGTAGTTCCGACTGGGTCTACGAGCAGTACTTC. Together with reference TRBV19 and TRBJ2-7, the CDR3 gives the full variable domain: DGGITQSPKYLFRKEGQNVTLSCEQNLNHDAMYWYRQDPGQGLRLIYYSQIVNDFQKGDIAEGYSVSREKKESFPLTVTSAQKNPTAFYLCASSSDWVYEQYFGPGTRLTVT.

This clone occurred a few times. This specimen includes other DNA sequences encoding the same CDR3. The rearrangement links TRBV5-1 to TRBJ2-5; TRBD2 matches 10 bases. The V and J ends lost 4 bases and 5 bases, in that order; junction bases with no gene match: 2. Germline V gene sequence: CDR1 SGHRS, CDR2 YFSETQ. This CDR3 comprises 13 residues. In DNA form, the CDR3 reads TGCGCCAGCAGCCCAGCGGGAGGGGAGACCCAGTACTTC. Its translation: CASSPAGGETQYF.

J is TRBJ2-5 and V is TRBV6-5; the D gene is possibly TRBD1 (6 bases). The CDR3 runs 15 residues. Trimming took 6 bases from V and 3 from J, leaving 17 bases between them. Looked up from germline, CDR1 is MNHEY and CDR2 is SVGAGI. In DNA, the CDR3 is TGTGCCAGCAGCCCCCGGGGTAGGGGGAAAGAGACCCAGTACTTC. It encodes CASSPRGRGKETQYF.

The count of this clone is one. The gene calls are TRBV9 and TRBJ1-5; 9 bases are shared with TRBD1. CDR1 is SGDLS, CDR2 YYNGEE, per germline. This CDR3 spans 14 amino acids. Losses at the gene ends were 4 bases for V and 7 bases for J; bases not matched to a gene: 6. This chain's CDR3 is CASSSGTGSQPQHF. The CDR3 nucleotides read TGTGCCAGCAGCTCCGGGACAGGGAGCCAGCCCCAGCATTTT.

This clone was counted once. The chain is built from TRBV19 and TRBJ2-1; 12 nucleotides match TRBD2. Germline loops: CDR1 LNHDA, CDR2 SQIVND (reference sequence). Losses at the gene ends were 8 bases for V and 8 bases for J; bases not matched to a gene: 4. CDR3 length: 13 amino acids. This CDR3 reads CASRLAGDYEQFF. In nucleotides, the CDR3 is TGTGCCAGTCGACTAGCGGGAGATTATGAGCAGTTCTTC.

The chain's CDR3 is CASSDRGGETQYF. CDR3 nucleotides: TGCGCCAGCAGTGACAGGGGAGGGGAGACCCAGTACTTC. The chain carries TRBV10-1 and TRBJ2-5, with D perhaps TRBD2 (7 bases). The CDR3 loop spans 13 amino acids. CDR1 is WNHNN and CDR2 is SYGVQD in the germline V gene (reference sequence). V shed 3 bases and J shed 5 bases, with 10 bases lying between them.

The chain is built from TRBV4-2 and TRBJ2-2; perhaps TRBD1 as D (5 bases). This CDR3 is built from 16 residues. Germline-derived CDR1 and CDR2 are LGHNA and YNFKEQ. Between the trimmed V and J ends, which lost 5 bases and 4 bases, there was a span of 17 bases. The CDR3 is CASSSPSLRGTGELFF. The CDR3 DNA reads TGTGCCAGCAGCTCCCCTAGTCTAAGGGGCACCGGGGAGCTGTTTTTT.

The chain couples TRBV2 to TRBJ2-1; 7 bases fit TRBD1. Looked up from germline, CDR1 is SNHLY and CDR2 is FYNNEI. The trim removed 6 bases at V and 1 base at J, leaving 6 bases unmatched. The length of the CDR3 is 15 residues. The CDR3 loop reads CASSTGTDSYNEQFF. CDR3 bases: TGTGCCAGCAGCACCGGGACAGATTCCTACAATGAGCAGTTCTTC.

This chain uses TRBV7-9 with TRBJ1-2; D unresolved. V was clipped by 4 bases and J by 6 bases, with 21 bases between them. The CDR3 is 16 amino acids. Germline assignment: CDR1 SEHNR and CDR2 FQNEAQ (reference sequence). Here the CDR3 DNA reads TGTGCCAGCAGCTCCGGAGCGGTATCGCCTGTAAATGGCTACACCTTC. It translates to CASSSGAVSPVNGYTF.

The rearrangement uses TRBV7-9 and TRBJ2-1; D is perhaps TRBD2 (6 bases). The CDR3 is made up of 17 amino acids. The V gene lost 4 bases and the J gene lost 2 bases, with 18 bases spanning the gap. The germline V gene has CDR1 SEHNR and CDR2 FQNEAQ (reference sequence). The CDR3 region has the DNA TGTGCCAGCAGCTCTCCCCGGGACTGGAACACCTACAATGAGCAGTTCTTC. Translated: CASSSPRDWNTYNEQFF.

The rearrangement joins TRBV11-2 to TRBJ2-3; 9 nucleotides agree with TRBD1. After removal of 2 bases from V and 3 bases from J, the junction contained 6 bases not matched to a gene. The CDR3 length is 16 residues. The germline V gene encodes CDR1 SGHAT and CDR2 FQNNGV. The chain's CDR3 is CASSLTGTGLTDTQYF. The DNA of the CDR3 is TGTGCCAGCAGCTTAACCGGGACAGGGTTGACAGATACGCAGTATTTT.

Remarks on this clone: At one of its ends the junction is not consistent with the germline gene, which may arise from a read error. The gene calls are TRBV6-5 and TRBJ1-6, with D tentatively TRBD1 (5 bases). CDR1 MNHEY and CDR2 SVGAGI come from the germline V gene. This CDR3 is 14 amino acids long. The CDR3 nucleotides are TGTGCCAGCACTCCCGGACAATTCGGTTCACCCTTCCACTTT. Translating gives CASTPGQFGSPFHF.

This sequence joins TRBV7-8 and TRBJ2-1; 14 nucleotides agree with TRBD2. Germline-derived CDR1 and CDR2 are SGHVS and FQNEAQ. This CDR3 has 19 amino acids. The V gene end was trimmed by 4 bases and the J gene end by 3 bases; junction bases not matched to a gene: 11. The CDR3 DNA sequence: TGTGCCAGCAGCTCCCGGGGGACTAGCGGGGGACTTAACTACAATGAGCAGTTCTTC. Its protein is CASSSRGTSGGLNYNEQFF.

The chain is built from TRBV11-2 and TRBJ2-7, with 7 bases identical to TRBD1. The V gene's germline CDR1 is SGHAT and CDR2 FQNNGV. There are 15 residues in the CDR3. Trimming at V came to 3 bases and at J to 3 bases, leaving 8 bases not matched to a gene. As DNA, the CDR3 is TGTGCCAGCAGCTTGACAGGGATGGCGTTCTACGAGCAGTACGTC. As protein: CASSLTGMAFYEQYV.

Only one count was recorded for this clone. V and J are TRBV5-1 and TRBJ1-4; D unclear. V was cut by 5 bases and J by 0 bases, with 8 bases left in between. Germline V CDR1 and CDR2: SGHRS, YFSETQ. This CDR3 contains 14 residues. CDR3 sequence (DNA): TGCGCCAGCAGTGTTCGTGCAACTAATGAAAAACTGTTTTTT. Its protein is CASSVRATNEKLFF. The entire variable domain, with the rest obtained from reference TRBV5-1 and TRBJ1-4, is as follows: KAGVTQTPRYLIKTRGQQVTLSCSPISGHRSVSWYQQTPGQGLQFLFEYFSETQRNKGNFPGRFSGRQFSNSRSEMNVSTLELGDSALYLCASSVRATNEKLFFGSGTQLSVL.

V and J are TRBV6-6 and TRBJ2-5; the D gene is possibly TRBD1 (5 bases). Germline values: CDR1 MNHNY, CDR2 SVGAGI (reference sequence). The CDR3 has 15 residues. Trimming took 2 bases from V and 7 from J, leaving 17 bases between them. As DNA, the CDR3 is TGTGCCAGCAGTTACGACCGGACACCACCCGGGACCCAGTACTTC. This translates into CASSYDRTPPGTQYF.

This chain's CDR3 is CASSVASGSPLHF. The DNA for the CDR3 is TGTGCCAGCAGCGTAGCCTCGGGGTCACCCCTCCACTTT. J is TRBJ1-6 and V is TRBV9; D gene ambiguous. Germline V gives CDR1 SGDLS, CDR2 YYNGEE. Trimming removed 0 bases from V and 10 bases from J, with 8 bases in between. The length of the CDR3 is 13 residues.

This clone appeared a single time. CDR3 protein: CASSDPRGENTEAFF. The CDR3 DNA follows: TGTGCCAGCAGTGATCCCCGCGGGGAAAACACTGAAGCTTTCTTT. The gene calls are TRBV2 and TRBJ1-1, with unresolved D. V dropped 3 bases and J dropped 2 bases, with 13 bases sitting between them. Germline V lookup: CDR1 SNHLY, CDR2 FYNNEI. The CDR3 is 15 amino acids.

The CDR3 reads CASSERTALEQYF. CDR3 sequence (DNA): TGTGCCAGCAGTGAGAGGACAGCGCTGGAGCAGTACTTC. The chain couples TRBV6-1 to TRBJ2-5; tentative D call: TRBD1 (6 bases). The CDR3 sequence is 13 residues long. V was pared by 3 bases and J by 11 bases, with 16 bases between. CDR1 and CDR2 from the germline V gene are MNHNS and SASEGT.

The chain uses TRBV5-1 and TRBJ1-3; 7 positions agree with TRBD1. Germline V gives CDR1 SGHRS, CDR2 YFSETQ. The CDR3 is 15 amino acids. V shed 2 bases, J shed 2 bases, and the junction held 4 bases outside the gene matches. CDR3 in DNA: TGCGCCAGCAGCTTCACAGGGGACCCTGGAAACACCATATATTTT. Translated, it gives CASSFTGDPGNTIYF.

In nucleotides, the CDR3 is TGCGCCAGCAGCGGGAGGACAGGGGGCCAAGAGACCCAGTACTTC. It is translated as CASSGRTGGQETQYF. The chain carries TRBV4-1 and TRBJ2-5; 10 positions match TRBD1. The CDR3 is made up of 15 amino acids. V was pared by 5 bases and J by 1 base, with 4 bases of the junction left unmatched. CDR1 and CDR2 (germline): MGHRA, YSYEKL.

The V call is TRBV29-1, the J call TRBJ2-3, with 7 bases identical to TRBD2. From germline, CDR1 is SQVTM and CDR2 ANQGSEA. Trimming took 4 bases from V and 4 from J; bases not matched to a gene: 2. CDR3 length equals 12 residues. The chain's CDR3 is CSVGLAADTQYF. The CDR3 DNA reads as TGCAGCGTTGGGCTAGCGGCAGATACGCAGTATTTT.

The rearrangement links TRBV5-1 to TRBJ2-5; TRBD1 agrees at 9 bases. This CDR3 spans 15 amino acids. Germline CDR1 reads SGHRS; CDR2 reads YFSETQ. The trim removed 2 bases at V and 4 bases at J, leaving 6 bases unmatched. The CDR3 DNA reads TGCGCCAGCAGCTTTGGGACAGGGAACAGAGAGACCCAGTACTTC. Its protein is CASSFGTGNRETQYF.